Listed below are T cell receptor beta chains from one sample, sequenced in a study of blood T cell repertoires in COVID-19. Only in-frame clones appear in the TCRdb table, and some are missing; sequencing was by immunoSEQ multiplex PCR. In the table there are roughly 73,000 clones, 88% of which are singletons. The material sequenced was peripheral blood. These receptors all come from an older man with active or convalescent COVID-19. Each CDR3 is given with its conserved first and last residue. Fields, in order: D gene, clone size, J gene, V gene, CDR3 protein, CDR3 DNA. D genes are given only for firm matches. For some rows the clone size is stated as once, few or many, or as a class when expanded; others skip it.

D gene: -; clone size: -; J gene: TRBJ1-1; V gene: TRBV5-4; CDR3 protein: CASSPVGEEAFF; CDR3 DNA: TGTGCCAGCAGCCCAGTGGGCGAAGAAGCTTTCTTT
D gene: TRBD2; clone size: -; J gene: TRBJ2-3; V gene: TRBV27; CDR3 protein: CASTGALSGTRTDTQYF; CDR3 DNA: TGTGCCAGCACCGGGGCCCTTAGCGGGACCCGCACAGATACGCAGTATTTT
D gene: -; clone size: -; J gene: TRBJ2-7; V gene: TRBV19; CDR3 protein: CASSPAGLGGYF; CDR3 DNA: TGTGCCAGTAGCCCCGCAGGGCTGGGGGGGTACTTC
D gene: TRBD1; clone size: -; J gene: TRBJ2-7; V gene: TRBV28; CDR3 protein: CASSSGTGANSRAEQYF; CDR3 DNA: TGTGCCAGCAGTTCCGGGACAGGGGCCAACTCGAGGGCCGAGCAGTACTTC
D gene: -; clone size: -; J gene: TRBJ1-5; V gene: TRBV19; CDR3 protein: CASSLTGSQHF; CDR3 DNA: TGTGCCAGTAGTCTTACAGGGAGCCAGCATTTT
D gene: -; clone size: -; J gene: TRBJ1-1; V gene: TRBV12-5; CDR3 protein: CASGSTLNTEAFF; CDR3 DNA: TGTGCTAGTGGGTCGACACTGAACACTGAAGCTTTCTTT
D gene: TRBD1; clone size: -; J gene: TRBJ2-1; V gene: TRBV28; CDR3 protein: CASKPGDRGRSNEQFF; CDR3 DNA: TGTGCCAGCAAGCCAGGCGACAGGGGGCGATCCAATGAGCAGTTCTTC
D gene: -; clone size: -; J gene: TRBJ2-5; V gene: TRBV3-1/TRBV3-2; CDR3 protein: CASSREETQYF; CDR3 DNA: TGTGCCAGCTCAAGAGAAGAGACCCAGTACTTC
D gene: TRBD1; clone size: few; J gene: TRBJ1-5; V gene: TRBV2; CDR3 protein: CASSRQGAGQPQHF; CDR3 DNA: TGTGCCAGCAGTAGACAGGGGGCCGGCCAGCCCCAGCATTTT
D gene: TRBD2; clone size: -; J gene: TRBJ2-5; V gene: TRBV3-1/TRBV3-2; CDR3 protein: CASSHSVRGGRETQYF; CDR3 DNA: TGTGCCAGCAGCCACTCCGTGCGGGGGGGCCGAGAGACCCAGTACTTC
D gene: -; clone size: -; J gene: TRBJ1-5; V gene: TRBV4-1; CDR3 protein: CASSQETEVLWPQHF; CDR3 DNA: TGCGCCAGCAGCCAAGAGACAGAAGTCCTCTGGCCCCAGCATTTT
D gene: -; clone size: once; J gene: TRBJ1-2; V gene: TRBV19; CDR3 protein: CASTDSLYGYTF; CDR3 DNA: TGTGCCAGTACGGACAGCCTCTATGGCTACACCTTC
D gene: TRBD1; clone size: once; J gene: TRBJ1-5; V gene: TRBV28; CDR3 protein: CASSSRTGWNQPQHF; CDR3 DNA: TGTGCCAGCAGCTCTCGGACAGGGTGGAATCAGCCCCAGCATTTT
D gene: TRBD1; clone size: -; J gene: TRBJ2-1; V gene: TRBV11-2; CDR3 protein: CASSLWTGMNEQFF; CDR3 DNA: TGTGCCAGCAGCTTATGGACAGGTATGAATGAGCAGTTCTTC
D gene: -; clone size: -; J gene: TRBJ2-3; V gene: TRBV7-3; CDR3 protein: CASSLISRDTQYF; CDR3 DNA: TGTGCCAGCAGCTTAATATCCCGAGATACGCAGTATTTT
D gene: TRBD2; clone size: -; J gene: TRBJ2-1; V gene: TRBV27; CDR3 protein: CASSFLTSGREDEQFF; CDR3 DNA: TGTGCCAGCAGTTTCTTGACTAGCGGGAGGGAGGATGAGCAGTTCTTC
D gene: -; clone size: once; J gene: TRBJ2-1; V gene: TRBV20-1; CDR3 protein: CSASRGVGQFF; CDR3 DNA: TGCAGTGCTAGCAGGGGGGTAGGGCAGTTCTTC
D gene: -; clone size: -; J gene: TRBJ2-1; V gene: TRBV19; CDR3 protein: CASSSALRNRSYNEQFF; CDR3 DNA: TGTGCCAGTAGTTCCGCCTTGCGGAACCGCTCCTACAATGAGCAGTTCTTC
D gene: TRBD1; clone size: once; J gene: TRBJ1-2; V gene: TRBV2; CDR3 protein: CASRAQTGARGYTF; CDR3 DNA: TGTGCCAGCAGAGCACAGACAGGGGCGAGAGGCTACACCTTC
D gene: -; clone size: -; J gene: TRBJ2-7; V gene: TRBV11-2; CDR3 protein: CASSLGTDYEQYF; CDR3 DNA: TGTGCCAGCAGCTTGGGGACTGACTACGAGCAGTACTTC
D gene: -; clone size: -; J gene: TRBJ2-1; V gene: TRBV7-6; CDR3 protein: CASSSREQFF; CDR3 DNA: TGTGCCAGCAGCTCCAGGGAGCAGTTCTTC
D gene: TRBD1; clone size: -; J gene: TRBJ1-5; V gene: TRBV19; CDR3 protein: CASSMGQSLNQPQHF; CDR3 DNA: TGTGCCAGTAGTATGGGACAGTCCTTGAATCAGCCCCAGCATTTT
D gene: -; clone size: -; J gene: TRBJ1-1; V gene: TRBV30; CDR3 protein: CASQGTRGDTEAFF; CDR3 DNA: TGTGCCTCCCAGGGGACCCGTGGGGACACTGAAGCTTTCTTT
D gene: -; clone size: once; J gene: TRBJ1-1; V gene: TRBV3-1/TRBV3-2; CDR3 protein: CASSQAGTEAFF; CDR3 DNA: TGTGCCAGCAGCCAAGCGGGAACTGAAGCTTTCTTT
D gene: TRBD2; clone size: once; J gene: TRBJ2-1; V gene: TRBV7-2; CDR3 protein: CASSRDYSYNEQFF; CDR3 DNA: TGTGCCAGCAGCCGGGACTACTCCTACAATGAGCAGTTCTTC
D gene: TRBD2; clone size: -; J gene: TRBJ2-3; V gene: TRBV5-1; CDR3 protein: CASSFRLAGGTDTQYF; CDR3 DNA: TGCGCCAGCAGCTTTCGACTAGCGGGGGGCACAGATACGCAGTATTTT
D gene: TRBD2; clone size: -; J gene: TRBJ2-1; V gene: TRBV5-4; CDR3 protein: CASSPDLAGSYNEQFF; CDR3 DNA: TGTGCCAGCAGCCCAGACCTAGCGGGATCCTACAATGAGCAGTTCTTC
D gene: -; clone size: once; J gene: TRBJ2-5; V gene: TRBV19; CDR3 protein: CATHPTDNKETQYF; CDR3 DNA: TGTGCCACACATCCAACGGACAACAAAGAGACCCAGTACTTC
D gene: -; clone size: -; J gene: TRBJ1-1; V gene: TRBV9; CDR3 protein: CASSSMGGTEAFF; CDR3 DNA: TGTGCCAGCAGTTCCATGGGAGGCACTGAAGCTTTCTTT
D gene: -; clone size: -; J gene: TRBJ1-5; V gene: TRBV5-1; CDR3 protein: CASSLDTGSNQPQHF; CDR3 DNA: TGCGCCAGCAGCTTGGACACAGGGTCCAATCAGCCCCAGCATTTT
D gene: TRBD2; clone size: -; J gene: TRBJ2-1; V gene: TRBV29-1; CDR3 protein: CSVFSGRAYNEQFF; CDR3 DNA: TGCAGCGTTTTTAGCGGGAGAGCTTACAATGAGCAGTTCTTC
D gene: TRBD1; clone size: -; J gene: TRBJ1-1; V gene: TRBV30; CDR3 protein: CAWRFTGGTEAFF; CDR3 DNA: TGTGCCTGGAGGTTTACAGGGGGCACTGAAGCTTTCTTT
D gene: -; clone size: -; J gene: TRBJ1-6; V gene: TRBV30; CDR3 protein: CAWRRGGNLHPLHF; CDR3 DNA: TGTGCCTGGAGAAGGGGGGGGAATCTTCACCCCCTCCACTTT
D gene: TRBD1; clone size: -; J gene: TRBJ1-5; V gene: TRBV6-5; CDR3 protein: CASSYSGTGGHQPQHF; CDR3 DNA: TGTGCCAGCAGTTACTCCGGGACAGGGGGGCATCAGCCCCAGCATTTT
D gene: -; clone size: -; J gene: TRBJ2-5; V gene: TRBV5-1; CDR3 protein: CASSLAAAGRETQYF; CDR3 DNA: TGCGCCAGCAGCTTGGCGGCGGCTGGCCGGGAGACCCAGTACTTC
D gene: -; clone size: -; J gene: TRBJ2-4; V gene: TRBV5-3; CDR3 protein: CARSALRCAKNIQYF; CDR3 DNA: TGTGCCAGAAGCGCCCTGCGGTGCGCCAAAAACATTCAGTACTTC
D gene: TRBD1; clone size: -; J gene: TRBJ1-6; V gene: TRBV16; CDR3 protein: CASARGRGLSPLHF; CDR3 DNA: TGTGCCAGCGCACGGGGCAGGGGGCTCTCACCCCTCCACTTT
D gene: TRBD2; clone size: -; J gene: TRBJ2-1; V gene: TRBV9; CDR3 protein: CASGSGGSSYNEQFF; CDR3 DNA: TGTGCCAGCGGGAGCGGGGGGAGCTCCTACAATGAGCAGTTCTTC
D gene: TRBD1; clone size: -; J gene: TRBJ2-7; V gene: TRBV3-1/TRBV3-2; CDR3 protein: CASSLRDRGGEQYF; CDR3 DNA: TGTGCCAGCAGCCTCCGGGACAGGGGCGGCGAGCAGTACTTC
D gene: -; clone size: -; J gene: TRBJ2-1; V gene: TRBV19; CDR3 protein: CASSITSGLGAGNEQFF; CDR3 DNA: TGTGCCAGTAGTATTACCTCGGGTCTTGGGGCAGGCAATGAGCAGTTCTTC
D gene: -; clone size: -; J gene: TRBJ2-1; V gene: TRBV28; CDR3 protein: CASRPSVSNEQFF; CDR3 DNA: TGTGCCAGCAGACCCTCGGTGAGTAATGAGCAGTTCTTC
D gene: -; clone size: -; J gene: TRBJ2-6; V gene: TRBV28; CDR3 protein: CASSLGGSPASGANVLTF; CDR3 DNA: TGTGCCAGCAGTTTAGGGGGCAGTCCAGCCTCTGGGGCCAACGTCCTGACTTTC
D gene: -; clone size: -; J gene: TRBJ1-3; V gene: TRBV29-1; CDR3 protein: CSVVWTSGNTIYF; CDR3 DNA: TGCAGCGTTGTTTGGACATCGGGAAACACCATATATTTT
D gene: -; clone size: once; J gene: TRBJ2-3; V gene: TRBV14; CDR3 protein: CASSQLRASGDTQYF; CDR3 DNA: TGTGCCAGCAGCCAACTGAGGGCTTCGGGCGATACGCAGTATTTT
D gene: -; clone size: -; J gene: TRBJ2-4; V gene: TRBV5-1; CDR3 protein: CASSLAGKNIQYF; CDR3 DNA: TGCGCCAGCAGCTTGGCAGGGAAAAACATTCAGTACTTC
D gene: -; clone size: -; J gene: TRBJ1-5; V gene: TRBV6-1; CDR3 protein: CASSEPPNRDNQPQHF; CDR3 DNA: TGTGCCAGCAGCGAACCACCCAACAGGGACAATCAGCCCCAGCATTTT